This is a list of T cell receptor beta chains from one sample in a study of CD8 T cells in Susac syndrome. Each CDR3 protein is one row after TCRdb ran MiXCR on the immunoSEQ multiplex PCR reads. The profile shows approximately 220,000 distinct CDR3 sequences, roughly 92% of them singletons. Sequencing was done on a sample of CD8+ T cells from PBMCs. All receptors derive from a human donor with multiple sclerosis. Both conserved end residues are part of each CDR3. The order of the fields is V gene, J gene, D gene, clone size, CDR3 DNA, CDR3 protein. A D gene is named only where the DNA matches it firmly. Not every row has a clone size; where given, it reads once, few, many or a size class.

v_call: TRBV6-6
j_call: TRBJ2-7
d_call: .
clone_size: once
cdr3_nt: TGTGCCAGCAGTCCCTCTTGGGGGGATTACGAGCAGTACTTC
cdr3_aa: CASSPSWGDYEQYF

v_call: TRBV7-2
j_call: TRBJ2-7
d_call: .
clone_size: .
cdr3_nt: TGTGCCAGCAGCTTAAGTGTTTCGGGAAGCTACGAGCAGTACTTC
cdr3_aa: CASSLSVSGSYEQYF

v_call: TRBV4-1
j_call: TRBJ2-2
d_call: .
clone_size: .
cdr3_nt: TGCGCCAGCAGCCAAGATTCGGGCACCGGGGAGCTGTTTTTT
cdr3_aa: CASSQDSGTGELFF

v_call: TRBV27
j_call: TRBJ2-3
d_call: .
clone_size: .
cdr3_nt: TGTGCCAGCAGTTTTACGGGAGTCACAGATACGCAGTATTTT
cdr3_aa: CASSFTGVTDTQYF

v_call: TRBV7-9
j_call: TRBJ1-2
d_call: .
clone_size: once
cdr3_nt: TGTGCCAGCAGCCTAGTTTGGGAGGGAGCTAACTATGGCTACACCTTC
cdr3_aa: CASSLVWEGANYGYTF

v_call: TRBV7-9
j_call: TRBJ2-5
d_call: TRBD2
clone_size: .
cdr3_nt: TGTGCCAGCAACACCGCGGAGTTAGTAGCGGGGATGGAGACCCAGTACTTC
cdr3_aa: CASNTAELVAGMETQYF

v_call: TRBV15
j_call: TRBJ1-5
d_call: TRBD1
clone_size: .
cdr3_nt: TGTGCCACCAGCAGAGATCTGACAGGGGGGAGTGAGCCCCAGCATTTT
cdr3_aa: CATSRDLTGGSEPQHF

v_call: TRBV7-9
j_call: TRBJ1-2
d_call: .
clone_size: .
cdr3_nt: TGTGCCAGCAGCTGGGCCAGTTCTGGCTATGGCTACACCTTC
cdr3_aa: CASSWASSGYGYTF

v_call: TRBV19
j_call: TRBJ2-7
d_call: .
clone_size: .
cdr3_nt: TGTGCCAGTAGTATCTTCGGGAACGAGGGAGAGGAGCAGTACTTC
cdr3_aa: CASSIFGNEGEEQYF

v_call: TRBV19
j_call: TRBJ2-5
d_call: TRBD2
clone_size: .
cdr3_nt: TGTGCCAGTAGTATTGGAGCGGGGGTCCAAGAGACCCAGTACTTC
cdr3_aa: CASSIGAGVQETQYF

v_call: TRBV7-9
j_call: TRBJ2-1
d_call: .
clone_size: .
cdr3_nt: TGTGCCAGCAGCTCCGGGCCCCCCCTGCAGTTCTTC
cdr3_aa: CASSSGPPLQFF

v_call: TRBV6-2/TRBV6-3
j_call: TRBJ2-2
d_call: .
clone_size: .
cdr3_nt: TGTGCCAGCAGTTACTCAAGCGGAAACACCGGGGAGCTGTTTTTT
cdr3_aa: CASSYSSGNTGELFF

v_call: TRBV15
j_call: TRBJ2-2
d_call: TRBD1
clone_size: .
cdr3_nt: TGTGCCACCAGCAGAGCCCTTCAGGGGGCCGGGGAGCTGTTTTTT
cdr3_aa: CATSRALQGAGELFF

v_call: TRBV5-4
j_call: TRBJ1-1
d_call: .
clone_size: .
cdr3_nt: TGTGCCGTCTTGGGGGCGAACACTGAAGCTTTCTTT
cdr3_aa: CAVLGANTEAFF

v_call: TRBV4-1
j_call: TRBJ2-1
d_call: TRBD2
clone_size: .
cdr3_nt: TGCGCCAGCAGCCAATCCGGGGGGGCCCGGGAGCAGTTCTTC
cdr3_aa: CASSQSGGAREQFF

v_call: TRBV10-3
j_call: TRBJ2-7
d_call: .
clone_size: .
cdr3_nt: TGTGCCACCTTGGACCAGGACCTTTCCTACGAGCAGTACTTC
cdr3_aa: CATLDQDLSYEQYF

v_call: TRBV11-1
j_call: TRBJ2-5
d_call: .
clone_size: .
cdr3_nt: TGTGCCAGCAGCCCCGACAGGGGCGGGAGGGAGACCCAGTACTTC
cdr3_aa: CASSPDRGGRETQYF

v_call: TRBV20-1
j_call: TRBJ1-2
d_call: TRBD1
clone_size: .
cdr3_nt: TGCAGTGCTACACGGACAGGGGAAGACTATGGCTACACCTTC
cdr3_aa: CSATRTGEDYGYTF

v_call: TRBV6-5
j_call: TRBJ2-3
d_call: .
clone_size: .
cdr3_nt: TGTGCCGGCAGTTGGGGGGATACGCAGTATTTT
cdr3_aa: CAGSWGDTQYF

v_call: TRBV12-3/TRBV12-4
j_call: TRBJ1-3
d_call: .
clone_size: .
cdr3_nt: TGTGCCAGCAGCCGCGGCAATCTGGTCTCTGGAAGCACCATATATTTT
cdr3_aa: CASSRGNLVSGSTIYF

v_call: TRBV20-1
j_call: TRBJ1-5
d_call: .
clone_size: .
cdr3_nt: TGCAGTGCTAGAAATTGGCGCTTCGGCAATCAGCCCCAGCATTTT
cdr3_aa: CSARNWRFGNQPQHF

v_call: TRBV5-1
j_call: TRBJ2-3
d_call: TRBD2
clone_size: .
cdr3_nt: TGCGCCAGCAGCTTCCCGACTAGCGGGGGCTTGCAGGGCGGGGATACGCAGTATTTT
cdr3_aa: CASSFPTSGGLQGGDTQYF

v_call: TRBV9
j_call: TRBJ1-1
d_call: .
clone_size: .
cdr3_nt: TGTGCCAGCAGCGTAGGTTTGGGGAGCACTGAAGCTTTCTTT
cdr3_aa: CASSVGLGSTEAFF

v_call: TRBV7-8
j_call: TRBJ2-4
d_call: TRBD1
clone_size: .
cdr3_nt: TGTGCCAGCAGCTCACCCGACAGGGGCAAAAACATTCAGTACTTC
cdr3_aa: CASSSPDRGKNIQYF

v_call: TRBV5-4
j_call: TRBJ1-1
d_call: .
clone_size: .
cdr3_nt: TGTGCCAGCAGCTTCCCTCACACTGAAGCTTTCTTT
cdr3_aa: CASSFPHTEAFF

v_call: TRBV10-3
j_call: TRBJ2-7
d_call: TRBD2
clone_size: .
cdr3_nt: TGTGCCATCAGTGGGGGGGGGACCCCCTACGAGCAGTACTTC
cdr3_aa: CAISGGGTPYEQYF

v_call: TRBV4-1
j_call: TRBJ1-5
d_call: .
clone_size: .
cdr3_nt: TGCGCCAGCAGCCAAGTATGGGGGGCAGGGGATCAGCCCCAGCATTTT
cdr3_aa: CASSQVWGAGDQPQHF

v_call: TRBV7-3
j_call: TRBJ2-2
d_call: .
clone_size: .
cdr3_nt: TGTGCCAGCAGCTTATTGATTTCCGGGGAGCTGTTTTTT
cdr3_aa: CASSLLISGELFF

v_call: TRBV14
j_call: TRBJ1-1
d_call: .
clone_size: .
cdr3_nt: TGTGCCAGCAGCCAGGGGGGTCTAACTGAAGCTTTCTTT
cdr3_aa: CASSQGGLTEAFF

v_call: TRBV27
j_call: TRBJ2-5
d_call: TRBD2
clone_size: few
cdr3_nt: TGTGCCAGCAGGGGACTAGCGGGGGAGACCCAGTACTTC
cdr3_aa: CASRGLAGETQYF

v_call: TRBV30
j_call: TRBJ1-1
d_call: TRBD1
clone_size: .
cdr3_nt: TGTGCCTGGAGCGCTACAGGGGGCACTGAAGCTTTCTTT
cdr3_aa: CAWSATGGTEAFF

v_call: TRBV24-1
j_call: TRBJ1-5
d_call: TRBD1
clone_size: .
cdr3_nt: TGTGCCACCAGCGACAGGGGGAACCAGCCCCAGCATTTT
cdr3_aa: CATSDRGNQPQHF

v_call: TRBV9
j_call: TRBJ2-1
d_call: .
clone_size: .
cdr3_nt: TGTGCCAGCAGCGGACCCGGGACCCAAGTTTACAATGAGCAGTTCTTC
cdr3_aa: CASSGPGTQVYNEQFF

v_call: TRBV24-1
j_call: TRBJ2-3
d_call: TRBD1
clone_size: .
cdr3_nt: TGTGCCACCAGTGACCGTGGACAGGGCTCAGATACGCAGTATTTT
cdr3_aa: CATSDRGQGSDTQYF

v_call: TRBV20-1
j_call: TRBJ2-1
d_call: TRBD1
clone_size: .
cdr3_nt: TGCAGTGCTAGAGCGCAACAGGGGGCCCCCCGAAAAGTGCAGTTCTTC
cdr3_aa: CSARAQQGAPRKVQFF

v_call: TRBV4-3
j_call: TRBJ2-1
d_call: TRBD2
clone_size: .
cdr3_nt: TGCGCCAGCAGCCAGGACATCACTAGCGCCAGCTACAATGAGCAGTTCTTC
cdr3_aa: CASSQDITSASYNEQFF

v_call: TRBV7-2
j_call: TRBJ1-6
d_call: .
clone_size: few
cdr3_nt: TGTGCCAGCAGCTTAGAGGGGCCAAATTCACCCCTCCACTTT
cdr3_aa: CASSLEGPNSPLHF

v_call: TRBV27
j_call: TRBJ2-7
d_call: TRBD1
clone_size: few
cdr3_nt: TGTGCCAGCAGTGTTGGGACAGGGATGTCCTACGAGCAGTACTTC
cdr3_aa: CASSVGTGMSYEQYF

v_call: TRBV5-6
j_call: TRBJ1-1
d_call: TRBD1
clone_size: .
cdr3_nt: TGTGCCAGCAGCTTGGGACAGGGATCGGAAGCTTTCTTT
cdr3_aa: CASSLGQGSEAFF

v_call: TRBV27
j_call: TRBJ1-1
d_call: .
clone_size: few
cdr3_nt: TGTGCCACTAGGGGACTGTGGGGTCATGAAGCTTTCTTT
cdr3_aa: CATRGLWGHEAFF

v_call: TRBV29-1
j_call: TRBJ1-1
d_call: .
clone_size: .
cdr3_nt: TGCAGCGTGGGGCCTGGACCCGTGGGCCCTGAAGCTTTCTTT
cdr3_aa: CSVGPGPVGPEAFF

v_call: TRBV2
j_call: TRBJ2-7
d_call: .
clone_size: .
cdr3_nt: TGTGCCAGCACTAGTGACGAGCAGTACTTC
cdr3_aa: CASTSDEQYF

v_call: TRBV6-2/TRBV6-3
j_call: TRBJ2-1
d_call: TRBD2
clone_size: .
cdr3_nt: TGTGCCAGCAGCTGGACTAGCGGCTCCTACAATGAGCAGTTCTTC
cdr3_aa: CASSWTSGSYNEQFF

v_call: TRBV28
j_call: TRBJ2-1
d_call: TRBD1
clone_size: .
cdr3_nt: TGTGCCAGCAGCCTCAGACAGGGCAATTGGGAGCAGTTCTTC
cdr3_aa: CASSLRQGNWEQFF

v_call: TRBV4-1
j_call: TRBJ2-7
d_call: .
clone_size: .
cdr3_nt: TGCGCCAGCAGCCAAACCGAGGCCGGGACTGCGTCCTACGAGCAGTACTTC
cdr3_aa: CASSQTEAGTASYEQYF

v_call: TRBV7-9
j_call: TRBJ2-7
d_call: .
clone_size: .
cdr3_nt: TGTGCCAGCAGTCCTGGATACGGGACGGAGCGGACCGAGCAGTACTTC
cdr3_aa: CASSPGYGTERTEQYF